These 22 T cell receptor beta chains share one sample of origin, sequenced in a study of T cells in Graves' hyperthyroidism and ophthalmopathy. Amplified TCR beta CDR3 regions came from RNA transcripts. Primed by the HTBI set, a first-round RT-PCR was run on the TCR CDR3. TCRdb independently ran MiXCR on the multiplex PCR reads; one entry per CDR3 protein. This table holds over 500,000 distinct CDR3 sequences, less than 15% found once. Material: blood. These receptor sequences come from a woman in her 40s with Graves' hyperthyroidism.

The chain links TRBV18 to TRBJ2-2, with 10 bases identical to TRBD1. CDR1 and CDR2 (germline): KGHSH, LQKENI. The CDR3 is made up of 16 amino acids. Germline trimming cut 3 bases from V and 6 bases from J; bases unmatched to any gene: 7. Here the CDR3 reads CASSPFETGGPGELFF. DNA of the CDR3: TGTGCCAGCTCACCGTTCGAGACAGGGGGCCCCGGGGAGCTGTTTTTT.

This clonotype occurred a few times. The V call is TRBV10-1, the J call TRBJ2-1, with 10 bases that match TRBD2. The length of the CDR3 is 15 residues. Germline assignment: CDR1 WNHNN and CDR2 SYGVQD (reference sequence). V dropped 6 bases and J dropped 3; count of bases not matched to a gene: 5. Here the CDR3 DNA reads TGCGCCAGCAGCGGGGGACTAGCGAACTACAATGAGCAGTTCTTC. As protein: CASSGGLANYNEQFF.

In this sample, this clonotype turned up many times. In nucleotides, the CDR3 is TGTGCCAGCAGTTTAGAACAGGTCGGCTACACCTTC. As protein: CASSLEQVGYTF. This chain links TRBV12-3 or TRBV12-4 with TRBJ1-2, with D perhaps matching TRBD1 (5 bases). V was pared by 1 base and J by 8 bases, with 8 bases between. This CDR3 has 12 residues.

The chain carries TRBV5-1 and TRBJ1-4; no clear D. The germline V gene encodes CDR1 SGHRS and CDR2 YFSETQ. Trimming removed 0 bases at V and 11 bases at J, with 11 bases between. This CDR3 spans 13 amino acids. The CDR3 sequence is CASSLDNSVKLFF. CDR3 in DNA: TGCGCCAGCAGCTTGGACAATTCCGTCAAACTGTTTTTT.

The genes are TRBV6-2 or TRBV6-3 and TRBJ2-7, with TRBD1 as a possible D gene (7 bases). The CDR3 totals 15 residues. Trimming left V 5 bases short and J 0 bases short, with 14 bases between. CDR1 is MNHEY, CDR2 SVGEGT, per germline. The CDR3 sequence is CASSNVRGVSYEQYF. Written as DNA, the CDR3 is TGTGCCAGCAGTAACGTCAGGGGGGTCTCCTACGAGCAGTACTTC.

This clonotype has a count of ten or more. The chain has TRBV3-1 and TRBJ1-1; 7 positions agree with TRBD1. This CDR3 has 14 amino acids. Trimming at V came to 2 bases and at J to 5 bases, leaving 5 bases not matched to a gene. Germline loops: CDR1 LGHDT, CDR2 YNNKEL (reference sequence). In DNA, the CDR3 is TGTGCCAGCAGCCAAACCCACAGGGGAACTGAAGCTTTCTTT. This translates into CASSQTHRGTEAFF. The complete variable domain, with remaining parts taken from reference TRBV3-1 and TRBJ1-1, reads DTAVSQTPKYLVTQMGNDKSIKCEQNLGHDTMYWYKQDSKKFLKIMFSYNNKELIINETVPNRFSPKSPDKAHLNLHINSLELGDSAVYFCASSQTHRGTEAFFGQGTRLTVV.

This clonotype occurred many times. The J gene is TRBJ2-2, the V gene TRBV2, with D possibly being TRBD1 or TRBD2 (5 bases each). This CDR3 comprises 14 residues. The V end was cut by 7 bases, the J end by 0 bases, with 9 bases between. Germline V gene lookup returns CDR1 SNHLY and CDR2 FYNNEI. Here the CDR3 reads CASIGGTNTGELFF. In nucleotides, the CDR3 is TGTGCCAGCATTGGGGGAACGAACACCGGGGAGCTGTTTTTT.

In its sample, this clonotype was seen many times. DNA of the CDR3: TGTGCCAGCAGCCAAAACTACATTTTGAACACCGGGGAGCTGTTTTTT. Translation: CASSQNYILNTGELFF. The chain links TRBV3-1 to TRBJ2-2, with D uncertain. The CDR3 has 16 amino acids. The germline gives CDR1 LGHDT, CDR2 YNNKEL (reference sequence). V was shortened by 2 bases and J by 1 base, with 11 bases between the two germline ends.

This clonotype occurred a few times. V usage is TRBV19 and J usage is TRBJ2-1; maybe TRBD1 (5 bases). This CDR3 spans 15 amino acids. Germline V gene data show CDR1 as LNHDA and CDR2 as SQIVND (reference sequence). Trimming removed 7 bases from V and 6 bases from J, with 19 bases in between. CDR3 bases: TGTGCCAGTACCGAGGCACTCCCTGGGGCCAATGAGCAGTTCTTC. Translating it yields CASTEALPGANEQFF.

This clonotype occurred a few times. The gene calls are TRBV19 and TRBJ2-7, with 8 bases lining up with TRBD2. Germline CDR1 LNHDA, CDR2 SQIVND (reference sequence). This CDR3 comprises 17 residues. The trim removed 3 bases at V and 3 bases at J, leaving 13 bases unmatched. The CDR3 sequence is CASSMNSGTPAIYEQYF. For the CDR3, the DNA is TGTGCCAGTAGTATGAATAGCGGGACTCCCGCCATCTACGAGCAGTACTTC.

This clonotype was found many times. The chain recombines TRBV18 with TRBJ1-1; possibly TRBD1 for D (6 bases). CDR3 length equals 16 residues. CDR1 KGHSH and CDR2 LQKENI come from the germline V gene. Trimming took 3 bases from V and 2 from J, leaving 16 bases between them. CDR3 DNA sequence: TGTGCCAGCTCACCGGGGATATGGGGACACAACACTGAAGCTTTCTTT. This codes for CASSPGIWGHNTEAFF.

The chain recombines TRBV19 with TRBJ1-5, with D maybe TRBD1 (5 bases). Trimming removed 5 bases at V and 0 bases at J, with 11 bases between. The germline CDR1 and CDR2 sequences are LNHDA and SQIVND (reference sequence). CDR3 size: 15 residues. The CDR3 here is CASSSTAYSNQPQHF. The CDR3 DNA sequence: TGTGCCAGTAGTTCGACAGCCTATAGCAATCAGCCCCAGCATTTT.

This clonotype was observed at least ten times. This sequence joins TRBV30 and TRBJ1-1; D might be TRBD1 (6 bases). Germline V lookup: CDR1 GTSNPN, CDR2 SVGIG (reference sequence). V was cut by 3 bases and J by 0 bases, with 11 bases left in between. The CDR3 is made up of 14 amino acids. The CDR3 nucleotides are TGTGCCTGGAGCCTGGGGACACTGAACACTGAAGCTTTCTTT. Protein: CAWSLGTLNTEAFF.

The CDR3 loop is CSVGLAGNGELFF. CDR3 nucleotide sequence: TGCAGCGTTGGGCTAGCGGGAAACGGGGAGCTGTTTTTT. The V call is TRBV29-1, the J call TRBJ2-2; 9 bases fit TRBD2. The CDR3 consists of 13 residues. CDR1 is SQVTM, CDR2 ANQGSEA, per germline. V was clipped by 4 bases and J by 7 bases; unmatched bases: 4.

The rearrangement uses TRBV28 and TRBJ1-5, with D maybe TRBD1 (6 bases). The CDR3 is 15 residues long. The V and J ends lost 3 bases and 5 bases respectively, with 14 bases between them. CDR1 MDHEN and CDR2 SYDVKM come from the germline V gene. The CDR3 here is CASSLAPGQYQPQHF. The CDR3 DNA follows: TGTGCCAGCAGTTTGGCCCCCGGACAGTATCAGCCCCAGCATTTT. Full variable domain (remainder filled in from reference TRBV28 and TRBJ1-5): DVKVTQSSRYLVKRTGEKVFLECVQDMDHENMFWYRQDPGLGLRLIYFSYDVKMKEKGDIPEGYSVSREKKERFSLILESASTNQTSMYLCASSLAPGQYQPQHFGDGTRLSIL.

There are a few counts of this clonotype. This rearrangement joins TRBV12-3 or TRBV12-4 to TRBJ1-4; D might be TRBD1 (6 bases). This CDR3 comprises 13 residues. V lost 5 bases, J lost 12 bases, and 16 bases lay in between. CDR3 protein: CASSPTGTEELFF. The CDR3 nucleotides are TGTGCCAGCAGTCCAACAGGGACTGAGGAACTGTTTTTT.

This clonotype was counted ten times or more. The rearrangement links TRBV7-2 to TRBJ2-1; 15 bases map to TRBD2. Germline CDR1 reads SGHTA; CDR2 reads FQGNSA. This CDR3 is 17 amino acids long. Trimming cost V 5 bases and J 5 bases; bases outside gene matches: 7. The CDR3, as DNA: TGTGCCAGCAGCCAGATAGGGACTAGCGGGAGGAACAATGAGCAGTTCTTC. Residues: CASSQIGTSGRNNEQFF.

The chain employs TRBV7-8 and TRBJ1-5; 10 bases align to TRBD1. V shed 5 bases and J 4 bases; nucleotides not matched to a gene: 5. The CDR3 has 15 amino acids. Germline CDR1 SGHVS, CDR2 FQNEAQ. CDR3 coding DNA: TGTGCCAGCAGCCGACGACAGGGGGCTAATCAGCCCCAGCATTTT. Its translation is CASSRRQGANQPQHF.

The CDR3 sequence: CSARAGTDTQYF. CDR3 bases: TGCAGTGCTAGAGCGGGAACAGATACGCAGTATTTT. The rearrangement joins TRBV20-1 to TRBJ2-3; D might be TRBD2 (5 bases). This CDR3 contains 12 residues. The ends were cut back, 1 base at V and 3 bases at J, with 5 bases in the middle. The germline V gene encodes CDR1 DFQATT and CDR2 SNEGSKA (reference sequence).

This clonotype was counted ten times or more. The chain employs TRBV12-3 or TRBV12-4 and TRBJ2-7; 10 nucleotides align to TRBD1. This CDR3 has 15 residues. The ends lost 6 bases at V and 4 bases at J; junction bases unmatched: 9. The DNA of the CDR3 is TGTGCCAGCAGGCCGACAGGGGGCGGATATTACGAGCAGTACTTC. This sequence encodes CASRPTGGGYYEQYF.

The table lists this clonotype with a few counts. This chain joins TRBV24-1 and TRBJ2-6; D not resolved. There are 14 residues in the CDR3. Germline lookup yields CDR1 KGHDR and CDR2 SFDVKD. The V and J ends lost 3 bases and 4 bases respectively, with 6 bases between them. The CDR3 region has the DNA TGTGCCACCAGTGATCCTTGGGGGGCCAACGTCCTGACTTTC. This codes for CATSDPWGANVLTF.

This clonotype was picked up a small number of times. The CDR3 protein is CSARGIEGTAGSRYNSPLHF. The CDR3 DNA reads TGCAGTGCTAGGGGGATTGAAGGGACAGCCGGATCGCGTTATAATTCACCCCTCCACTTT. The V call is TRBV20-1, the J call TRBJ1-6; TRBD1 aligns across 7 bases. Losses at the gene ends were 3 bases for V and 4 bases for J; bases not matched to a gene: 21. This CDR3 spans 20 amino acids. Germline V gene sequence: CDR1 DFQATT, CDR2 SNEGSKA (reference sequence).